This paragraph covers one T cell receptor beta chain sequence. Its specificity is unknown. The record originates from a study of T cells in tumors after PD-1 blockade. Study in general: Either cemiplimab 350 mg every 2 weeks or pembrolizumab 200 mg every 3 weeks was given. Some patients also took daily vismodegib 150 mg during anti-PD-1 treatment. Mean per blood sample: 113,528 templates (about 24,679-260,000), about 40,000 unique clonotypes.

Profiling relied on immunoSEQ multiplex PCR, and the TCRdb table lists in-frame clones only, not all of them. The sample yields about 47,000 clones, 60% to 80% seen once. CDR1 and CDR2 (germline): WNHNN, SYGVQD (reference sequence). V lost 5 bases, J lost 0 bases, and 11 bases lay in between. The CDR3 contains 15 residues. The study, taken as a whole, reports: Peripheral recruitment is suggested, as some novel exhausted tumor clones were in pre-treatment blood.

The material sequenced was PBMCs, taken before anti-PD-1 treatment. This rearrangement joins TRBV10-1 to TRBJ1-3; D gene uncertain. The receptor was derived from a human donor with basal cell carcinoma. CDR3 nucleotides: TGCGCCAGCAGTCCCGGTGCCGCCTCTGGAAACACCATATATTTT. It translates to CASSPGAASGNTIYF.